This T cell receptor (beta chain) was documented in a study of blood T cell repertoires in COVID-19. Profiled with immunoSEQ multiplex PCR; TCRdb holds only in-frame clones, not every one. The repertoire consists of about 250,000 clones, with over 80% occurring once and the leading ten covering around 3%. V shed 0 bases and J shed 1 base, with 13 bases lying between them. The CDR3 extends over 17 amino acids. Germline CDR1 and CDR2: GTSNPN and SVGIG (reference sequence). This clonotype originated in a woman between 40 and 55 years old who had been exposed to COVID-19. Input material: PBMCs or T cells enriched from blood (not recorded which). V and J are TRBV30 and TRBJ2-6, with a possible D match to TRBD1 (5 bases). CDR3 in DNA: TGTGCCTGGAGTGTACAGGCTACCAGTTCTGGGGCCAACGTCCTGACTTTC. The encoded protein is CAWSVQATSSGANVLTF.